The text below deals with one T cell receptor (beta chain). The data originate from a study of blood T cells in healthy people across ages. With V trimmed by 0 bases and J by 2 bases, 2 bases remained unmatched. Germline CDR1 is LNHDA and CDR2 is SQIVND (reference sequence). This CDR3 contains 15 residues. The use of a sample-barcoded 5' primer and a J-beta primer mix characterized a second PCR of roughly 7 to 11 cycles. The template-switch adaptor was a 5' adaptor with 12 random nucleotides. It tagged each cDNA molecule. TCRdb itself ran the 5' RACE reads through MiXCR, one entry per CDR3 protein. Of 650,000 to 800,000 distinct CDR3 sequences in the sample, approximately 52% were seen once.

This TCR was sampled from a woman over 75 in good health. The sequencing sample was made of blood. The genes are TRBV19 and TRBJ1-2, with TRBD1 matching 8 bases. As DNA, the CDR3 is TGTGCCAGTAGTATAGAAGCAGGGGGCAACTATGGCTACACCTTC. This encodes CASSIEAGGNYGYTF.